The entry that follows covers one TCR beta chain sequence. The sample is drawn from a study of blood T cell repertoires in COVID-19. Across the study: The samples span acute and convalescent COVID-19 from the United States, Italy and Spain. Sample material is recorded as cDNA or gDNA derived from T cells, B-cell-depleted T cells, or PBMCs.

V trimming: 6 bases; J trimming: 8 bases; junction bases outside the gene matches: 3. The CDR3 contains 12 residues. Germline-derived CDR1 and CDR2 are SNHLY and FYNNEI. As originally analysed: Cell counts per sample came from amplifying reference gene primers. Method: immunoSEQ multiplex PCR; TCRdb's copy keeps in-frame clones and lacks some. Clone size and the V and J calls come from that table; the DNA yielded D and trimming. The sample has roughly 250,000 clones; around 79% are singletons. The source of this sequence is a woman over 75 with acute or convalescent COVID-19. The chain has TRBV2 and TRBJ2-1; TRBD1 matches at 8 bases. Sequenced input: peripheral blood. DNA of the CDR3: TGTGCCAGCAGCGGACAGGGCGATGAGCAGTTCTTC. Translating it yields CASSGQGDEQFF.